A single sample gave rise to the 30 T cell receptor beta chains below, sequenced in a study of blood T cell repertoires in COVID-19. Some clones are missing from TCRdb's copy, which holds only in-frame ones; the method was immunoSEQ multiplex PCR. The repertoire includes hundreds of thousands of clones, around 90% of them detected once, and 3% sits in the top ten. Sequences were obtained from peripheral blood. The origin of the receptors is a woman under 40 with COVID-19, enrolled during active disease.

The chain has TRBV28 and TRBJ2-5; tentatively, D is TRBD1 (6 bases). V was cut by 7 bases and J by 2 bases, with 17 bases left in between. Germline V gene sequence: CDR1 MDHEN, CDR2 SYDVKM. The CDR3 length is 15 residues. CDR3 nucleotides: TGTGCCAGCAATAAACCAGGGGCCCAGCAAGAGACCCAGTACTTC. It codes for CASNKPGAQQETQYF.

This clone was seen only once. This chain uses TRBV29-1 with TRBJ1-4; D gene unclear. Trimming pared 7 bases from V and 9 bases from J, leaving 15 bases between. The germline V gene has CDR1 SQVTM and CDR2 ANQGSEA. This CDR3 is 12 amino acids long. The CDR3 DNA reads TGCAGCGGAGTATGGAGTCCGAAAAAACTGTTTTTT. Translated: CSGVWSPKKLFF.

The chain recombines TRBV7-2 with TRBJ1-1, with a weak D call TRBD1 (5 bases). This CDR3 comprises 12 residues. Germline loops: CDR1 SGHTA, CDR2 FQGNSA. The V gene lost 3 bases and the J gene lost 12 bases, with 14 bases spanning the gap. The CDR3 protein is CASSFSGFESFF. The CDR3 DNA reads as TGTGCCAGCAGCTTTTCAGGGTTTGAGTCTTTCTTT.

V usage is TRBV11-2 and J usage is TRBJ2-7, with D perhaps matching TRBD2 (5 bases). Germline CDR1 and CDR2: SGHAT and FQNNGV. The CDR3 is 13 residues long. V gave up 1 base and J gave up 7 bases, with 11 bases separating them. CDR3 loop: CASSLGSAGEQYF. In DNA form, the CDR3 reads TGTGCCAGCAGCTTAGGGTCGGCGGGTGAGCAGTACTTC.

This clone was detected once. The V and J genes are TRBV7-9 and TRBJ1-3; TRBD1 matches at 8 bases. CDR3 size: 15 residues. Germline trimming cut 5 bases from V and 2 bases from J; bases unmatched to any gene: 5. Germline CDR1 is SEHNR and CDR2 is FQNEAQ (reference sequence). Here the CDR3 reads CASSPGQGPGNTIYF. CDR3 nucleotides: TGTGCCAGCAGCCCAGGACAGGGCCCTGGAAACACCATATATTTT.

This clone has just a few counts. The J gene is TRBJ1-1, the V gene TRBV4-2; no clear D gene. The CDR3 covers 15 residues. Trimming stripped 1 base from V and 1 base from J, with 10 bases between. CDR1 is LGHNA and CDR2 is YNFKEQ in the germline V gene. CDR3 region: CASSQGPGGNTEAFF. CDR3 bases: TGTGCCAGCAGCCAAGGCCCAGGAGGGAACACTGAAGCTTTCTTT.

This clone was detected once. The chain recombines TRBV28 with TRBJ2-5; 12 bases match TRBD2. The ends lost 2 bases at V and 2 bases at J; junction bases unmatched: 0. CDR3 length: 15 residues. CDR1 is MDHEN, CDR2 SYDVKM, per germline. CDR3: CASSLGTSGQETQYF. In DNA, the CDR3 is TGTGCCAGCAGTTTAGGGACTAGCGGGCAAGAGACCCAGTACTTC.

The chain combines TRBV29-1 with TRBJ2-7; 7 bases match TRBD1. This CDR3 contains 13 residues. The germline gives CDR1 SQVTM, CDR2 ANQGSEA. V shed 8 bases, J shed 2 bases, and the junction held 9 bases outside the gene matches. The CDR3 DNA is TGCAGCTACCTGTCGGACAGGACCTACGAGCAGTACTTC. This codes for CSYLSDRTYEQYF.

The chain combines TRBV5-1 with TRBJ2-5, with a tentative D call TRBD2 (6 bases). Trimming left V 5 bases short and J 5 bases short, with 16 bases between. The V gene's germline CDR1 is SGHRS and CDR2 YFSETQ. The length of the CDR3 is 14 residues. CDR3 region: CASRSRDLGETQYF. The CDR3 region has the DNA TGCGCCAGCAGGTCCCGGGACTTAGGGGAGACCCAGTACTTC.

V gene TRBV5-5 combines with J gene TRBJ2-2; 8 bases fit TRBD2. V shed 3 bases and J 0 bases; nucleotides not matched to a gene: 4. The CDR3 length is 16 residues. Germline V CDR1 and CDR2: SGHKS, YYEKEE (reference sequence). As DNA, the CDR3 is TGTGCCAGCAGCTGGAAGCGGGGGCCGAACACCGGGGAGCTGTTTTTT. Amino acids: CASSWKRGPNTGELFF.

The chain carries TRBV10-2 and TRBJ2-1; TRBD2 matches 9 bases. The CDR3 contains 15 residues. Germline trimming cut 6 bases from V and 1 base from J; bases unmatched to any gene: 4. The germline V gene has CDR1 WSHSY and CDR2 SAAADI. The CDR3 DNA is TGCGCCAGCAGCGCCACTAGCGGGTCCTACAATGAGCAGTTCTTC. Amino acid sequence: CASSATSGSYNEQFF.

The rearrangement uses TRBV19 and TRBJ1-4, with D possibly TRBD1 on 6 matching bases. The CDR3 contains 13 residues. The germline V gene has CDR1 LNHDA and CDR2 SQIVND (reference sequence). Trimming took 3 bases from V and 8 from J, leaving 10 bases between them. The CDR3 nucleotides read TGTGCCAGTAGTATTGGGGGCAGCGAAAAACTGTTTTTT. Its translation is CASSIGGSEKLFF.

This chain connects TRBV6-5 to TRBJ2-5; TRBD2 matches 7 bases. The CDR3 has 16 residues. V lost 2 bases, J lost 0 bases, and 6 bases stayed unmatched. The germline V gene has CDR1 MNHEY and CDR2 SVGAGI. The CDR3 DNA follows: TGTGCCAGCAGTTACGGGGTGGGGGGGTACCAAGAGACCCAGTACTTC. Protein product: CASSYGVGGYQETQYF.

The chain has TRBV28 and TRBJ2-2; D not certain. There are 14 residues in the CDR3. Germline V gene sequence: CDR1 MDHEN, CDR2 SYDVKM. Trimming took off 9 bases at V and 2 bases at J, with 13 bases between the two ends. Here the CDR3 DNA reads TGTGCCAGTCTACGTCCCCCTAACACCGGGGAGCTGTTTTTT. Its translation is CASLRPPNTGELFF.

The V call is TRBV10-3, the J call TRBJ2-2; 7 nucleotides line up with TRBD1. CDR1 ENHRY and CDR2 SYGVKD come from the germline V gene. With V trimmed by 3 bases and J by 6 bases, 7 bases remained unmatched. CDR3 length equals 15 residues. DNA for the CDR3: TGTGCCATCAGTGACTCGGGACAGCGGCCCGGGGAGCTGTTTTTT. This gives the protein CAISDSGQRPGELFF.

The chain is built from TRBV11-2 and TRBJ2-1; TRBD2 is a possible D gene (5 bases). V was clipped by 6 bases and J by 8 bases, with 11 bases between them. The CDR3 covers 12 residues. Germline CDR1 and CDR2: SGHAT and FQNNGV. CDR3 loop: CASRPAGDEQFF. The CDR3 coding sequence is TGTGCCAGCAGACCTGCGGGCGATGAGCAGTTCTTC.

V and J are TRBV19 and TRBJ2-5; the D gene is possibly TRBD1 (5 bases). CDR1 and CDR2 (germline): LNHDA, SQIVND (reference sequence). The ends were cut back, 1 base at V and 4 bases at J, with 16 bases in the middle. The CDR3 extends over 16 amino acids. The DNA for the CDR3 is TGTGCCAGTAGTATAGGCGGACACGGTGGGGTAGAGACCCAGTACTTC. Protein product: CASSIGGHGGVETQYF.

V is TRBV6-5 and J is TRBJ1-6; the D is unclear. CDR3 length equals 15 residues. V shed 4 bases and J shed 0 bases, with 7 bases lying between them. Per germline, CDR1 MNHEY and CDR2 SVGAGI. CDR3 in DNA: TGTGCCAGCAGTTGGACTAGCTCCTATAATTCACCCCTCCACTTT. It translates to CASSWTSSYNSPLHF.

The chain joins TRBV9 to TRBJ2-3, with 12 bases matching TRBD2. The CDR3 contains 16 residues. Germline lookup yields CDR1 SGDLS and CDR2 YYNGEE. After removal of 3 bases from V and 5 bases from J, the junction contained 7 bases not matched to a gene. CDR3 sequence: CASSARLAGVEDTQYF. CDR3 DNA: TGTGCCAGCAGCGCGAGACTAGCGGGAGTTGAAGATACGCAGTATTTT.

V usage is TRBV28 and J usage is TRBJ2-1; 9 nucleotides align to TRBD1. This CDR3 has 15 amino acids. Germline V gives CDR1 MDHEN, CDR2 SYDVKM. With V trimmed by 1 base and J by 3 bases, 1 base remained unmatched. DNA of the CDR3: TGTGCCAGCAGTTTATACAGGGGGCTCTACAATGAGCAGTTCTTC. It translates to CASSLYRGLYNEQFF.

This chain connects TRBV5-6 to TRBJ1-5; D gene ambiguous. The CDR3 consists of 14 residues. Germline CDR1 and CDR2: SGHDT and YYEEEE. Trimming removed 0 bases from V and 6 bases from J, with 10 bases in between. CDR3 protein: CASSLGALGQPQHF. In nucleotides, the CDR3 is TGTGCCAGCAGCTTGGGGGCACTGGGTCAGCCCCAGCATTTT.

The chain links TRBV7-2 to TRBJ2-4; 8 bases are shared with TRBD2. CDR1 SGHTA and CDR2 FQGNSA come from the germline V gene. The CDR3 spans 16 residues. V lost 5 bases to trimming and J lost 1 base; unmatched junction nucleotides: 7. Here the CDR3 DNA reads TGTGCCAGCAGCACAACTAGCGGCGGGGCCAAAAACATTCAGTACTTC. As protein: CASSTTSGGAKNIQYF.

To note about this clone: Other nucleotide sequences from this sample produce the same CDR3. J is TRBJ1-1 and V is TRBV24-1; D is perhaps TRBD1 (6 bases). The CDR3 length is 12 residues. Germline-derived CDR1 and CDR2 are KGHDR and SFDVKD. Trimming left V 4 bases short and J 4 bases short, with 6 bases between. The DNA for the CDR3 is TGTGCCACCAGTGAAGGGGGCACTGAAGCTTTCTTT. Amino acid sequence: CATSEGGTEAFF.

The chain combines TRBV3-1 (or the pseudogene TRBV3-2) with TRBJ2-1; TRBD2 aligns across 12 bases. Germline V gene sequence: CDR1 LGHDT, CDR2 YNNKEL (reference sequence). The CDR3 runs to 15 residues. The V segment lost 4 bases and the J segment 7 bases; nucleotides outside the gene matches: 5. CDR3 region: CASSPPGLAGNEQFF. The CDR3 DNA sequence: TGTGCCAGCAGCCCTCCTGGACTAGCGGGGAATGAGCAGTTCTTC.

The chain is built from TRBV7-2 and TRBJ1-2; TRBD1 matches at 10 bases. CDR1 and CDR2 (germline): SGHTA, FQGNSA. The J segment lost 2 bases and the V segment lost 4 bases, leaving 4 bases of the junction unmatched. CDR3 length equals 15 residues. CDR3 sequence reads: CASSSPGQGNYGYTF. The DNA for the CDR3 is TGTGCCAGCAGCTCCCCGGGACAGGGGAACTATGGCTACACCTTC.

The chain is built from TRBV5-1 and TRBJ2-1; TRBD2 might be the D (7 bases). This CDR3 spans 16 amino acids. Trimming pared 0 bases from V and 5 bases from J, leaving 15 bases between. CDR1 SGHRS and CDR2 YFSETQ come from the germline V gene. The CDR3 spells CASSLAGGPGHNEQFF. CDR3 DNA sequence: TGCGCCAGCAGCTTGGCGGGGGGCCCTGGTCACAATGAGCAGTTCTTC. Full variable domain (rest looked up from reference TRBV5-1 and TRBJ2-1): KAGVTQTPRYLIKTRGQQVTLSCSPISGHRSVSWYQQTPGQGLQFLFEYFSETQRNKGNFPGRFSGRQFSNSRSEMNVSTLELGDSALYLCASSLAGGPGHNEQFFGPGTRLTVL.

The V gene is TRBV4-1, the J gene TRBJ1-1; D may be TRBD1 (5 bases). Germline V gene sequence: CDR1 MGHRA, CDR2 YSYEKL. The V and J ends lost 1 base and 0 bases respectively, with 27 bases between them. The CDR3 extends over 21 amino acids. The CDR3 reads CASSQGAGRELFDRVNTEAFF. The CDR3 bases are TGCGCCAGCAGCCAAGGGGCAGGGAGGGAGCTATTTGACCGAGTGAACACTGAAGCTTTCTTT.

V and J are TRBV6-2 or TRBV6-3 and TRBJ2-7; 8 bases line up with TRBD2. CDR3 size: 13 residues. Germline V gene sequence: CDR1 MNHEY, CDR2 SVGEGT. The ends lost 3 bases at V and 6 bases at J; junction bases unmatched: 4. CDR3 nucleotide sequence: TGTGCCAGCAGTTATTCTCTAGCGGGCGAGCAGTACGTC. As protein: CASSYSLAGEQYV.

This CDR3 reads CASGEIYQETQYF. CDR3 sequence (DNA): TGCGCCAGCGGGGAGATCTACCAAGAGACCCAGTACTTC. This chain uses TRBV5-1 with TRBJ2-5, with a tentative D call TRBD2 (5 bases). The germline V and J ends were trimmed by 7 bases and 0 bases, with 10 bases remaining between them. Germline V gene sequence: CDR1 SGHRS, CDR2 YFSETQ. The CDR3 length is 13 residues.

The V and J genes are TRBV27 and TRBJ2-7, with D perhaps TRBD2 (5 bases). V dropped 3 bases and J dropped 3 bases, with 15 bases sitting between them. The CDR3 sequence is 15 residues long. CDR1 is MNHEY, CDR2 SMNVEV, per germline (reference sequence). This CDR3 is CASSLTTNPGYEQYF. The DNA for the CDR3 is TGTGCCAGCAGTTTGACGACTAATCCCGGCTACGAGCAGTACTTC.